This is a list of T cell receptor beta chains from one sample in a study of CD8 T cells in Susac syndrome. TCRdb analysed the immunoSEQ multiplex PCR reads with MiXCR anew, one entry per CDR3 protein. The sample carries around 200,000 distinct CDR3 sequences, over 85% recorded once. The specimen sequenced was CD4+ T cells from PBMCs. The receptors stem from a human donor in good health. Both conserved end residues are part of each CDR3. The D gene is left open where the match is weak. For some rows the clone size is stated as once, few or many, or as a class when expanded; others skip it.

clone_size: NA
j_call: TRBJ1-1
v_call: TRBV20-1
d_call: NA
cdr3_nt: TGCAGTGCTAAGGTCTCGGACGGATGGAACACTGAAGCTTTCTTT
cdr3_aa: CSAKVSDGWNTEAFF

clone_size: NA
j_call: TRBJ2-3
v_call: TRBV4-1
d_call: NA
cdr3_nt: TGCGCCAGCAGCCAGGGCCCCGGGGACATTCGCACAGATACGCAGTATTTT
cdr3_aa: CASSQGPGDIRTDTQYF

clone_size: NA
j_call: TRBJ2-3
v_call: TRBV20-1
d_call: NA
cdr3_nt: TGCAGTGCTCCCCAAGGGGCACCGGCTACGCAGTATTTT
cdr3_aa: CSAPQGAPATQYF

clone_size: NA
j_call: TRBJ2-7
v_call: TRBV5-1
d_call: NA
cdr3_nt: TGCGCCAGCAGCTTGGCAGGGGACAACTACGAGCAGTACTTC
cdr3_aa: CASSLAGDNYEQYF

clone_size: once
j_call: TRBJ1-2
v_call: TRBV6-2/TRBV6-3
d_call: NA
cdr3_nt: TGTGCCAGCACCGCGGGACGGGACTATGGCTACACCTTC
cdr3_aa: CASTAGRDYGYTF

clone_size: NA
j_call: TRBJ2-5
v_call: TRBV12-3/TRBV12-4
d_call: NA
cdr3_nt: TGTGCCAGCACCCTCACTCCACGGAAGACCCAGTACTTC
cdr3_aa: CASTLTPRKTQYF

clone_size: NA
j_call: TRBJ1-1
v_call: TRBV20-1
d_call: NA
cdr3_nt: TGCAGTGCTCTCCGGTGGGGAGTGAACACTGAAGCTTTCTTT
cdr3_aa: CSALRWGVNTEAFF

clone_size: NA
j_call: TRBJ2-1
v_call: TRBV25-1
d_call: NA
cdr3_nt: TGTGCCAGCAGTTGGGGGGGCGATGAGCAGTTCTTC
cdr3_aa: CASSWGGDEQFF

clone_size: NA
j_call: TRBJ1-5
v_call: TRBV19
d_call: TRBD1
cdr3_nt: TGTGCCTCGACAGGGATGGGCAATCAGCCCCAGCATTTT
cdr3_aa: CASTGMGNQPQHF

clone_size: NA
j_call: TRBJ2-3
v_call: TRBV20-1
d_call: NA
cdr3_nt: TGCAGTGCTAGAGGGCCGGGACTCCATCTGGGGGGCACAGATACGCAGTATTTT
cdr3_aa: CSARGPGLHLGGTDTQYF

clone_size: NA
j_call: TRBJ2-5
v_call: TRBV12-3/TRBV12-4
d_call: NA
cdr3_nt: TGTGCCAGCAACAGAGGAGACCAAGAGACCCAGTACTTC
cdr3_aa: CASNRGDQETQYF

clone_size: NA
j_call: TRBJ2-7
v_call: TRBV10-2
d_call: NA
cdr3_nt: TGCGCCAGCAGTGAACCGGGACAAATTCCCTACGAGCAGTACTTC
cdr3_aa: CASSEPGQIPYEQYF

clone_size: NA
j_call: TRBJ2-3
v_call: TRBV6-5
d_call: NA
cdr3_nt: TGTGCCAGCAGTTACGTCGGGGGATCGCAGTATTTT
cdr3_aa: CASSYVGGSQYF

clone_size: NA
j_call: TRBJ1-2
v_call: TRBV20-1
d_call: NA
cdr3_nt: TGCAGTGTTGAAAGGGGGGACTCCGGCTACACCTTC
cdr3_aa: CSVERGDSGYTF

clone_size: NA
j_call: TRBJ2-5
v_call: TRBV12-3/TRBV12-4
d_call: TRBD2
cdr3_nt: TGTGCCAGCAGTCCGAATACCAGCGGGAGACGGAAGACCCAGTACTTC
cdr3_aa: CASSPNTSGRRKTQYF

clone_size: once
j_call: TRBJ1-5
v_call: TRBV24-1
d_call: TRBD1
cdr3_nt: TGTGCCAGCAGCTCCGGGACAGACAATCAGCCCCAGCATTTT
cdr3_aa: CASSSGTDNQPQHF

clone_size: NA
j_call: TRBJ2-5
v_call: TRBV24-1
d_call: NA
cdr3_nt: TGTGCCACCAGTGATCTGGCAGTCCAAGAGACCCAGTACTTC
cdr3_aa: CATSDLAVQETQYF

clone_size: few
j_call: TRBJ1-2
v_call: TRBV29-1
d_call: TRBD1
cdr3_nt: TGCAGCGTTGGACAGGGGGCTGACTATGGCTACACCTTC
cdr3_aa: CSVGQGADYGYTF

clone_size: NA
j_call: TRBJ2-5
v_call: TRBV5-8
d_call: NA
cdr3_nt: TGTGCCAGCAGCTTGGTACAGGAGACCCAGTACTTC
cdr3_aa: CASSLVQETQYF

clone_size: NA
j_call: TRBJ1-1
v_call: TRBV3-1
d_call: TRBD1
cdr3_nt: TGTGCCAGCAGACCGCAAGGACAGGGAAACACTGAAGCTTTCTTT
cdr3_aa: CASRPQGQGNTEAFF

clone_size: NA
j_call: TRBJ1-1
v_call: TRBV18
d_call: NA
cdr3_nt: TGTGCCAGCTCACCATTCGGTGTCGCCACTGAAGCTTTCTTT
cdr3_aa: CASSPFGVATEAFF

clone_size: NA
j_call: TRBJ2-1
v_call: TRBV4-3
d_call: NA
cdr3_nt: TGCGCCAGCAGCCGGGGAACGGGGGCTCTGGACAATGAGCAGTTCTTC
cdr3_aa: CASSRGTGALDNEQFF

clone_size: few
j_call: TRBJ2-5
v_call: TRBV7-9
d_call: NA
cdr3_nt: TGTGCCAGCAGCTTAATTGGGGAGACCCAGTACTTC
cdr3_aa: CASSLIGETQYF

clone_size: once
j_call: TRBJ1-2
v_call: TRBV20-1
d_call: NA
cdr3_nt: TGCAGTGCTTGGGACAAGCACTATGGCTACACCTTC
cdr3_aa: CSAWDKHYGYTF

clone_size: NA
j_call: TRBJ2-3
v_call: TRBV30
d_call: NA
cdr3_nt: TGTGCCTGGAGTTCGCGGCTAGTGGGCACAGATACGCAGTATTTT
cdr3_aa: CAWSSRLVGTDTQYF

clone_size: NA
j_call: TRBJ2-1
v_call: TRBV3-1
d_call: NA
cdr3_nt: TGTGCCAGCAGCCAATCGTGGAATGAGCAGTTCTTC
cdr3_aa: CASSQSWNEQFF